This TCR beta chain was sequenced for a study of blood T cell repertoires in COVID-19. The protocol was immunoSEQ multiplex PCR, while the TCRdb copy is restricted to in-frame clones and leaves out a portion. This sample has more than 110,000 clones, with approximately 90% found just once. This clone appeared once. This TCR was sampled from a man aged 55 to 70 with active or convalescent COVID-19. The source material was peripheral blood.

Here the CDR3 DNA reads TGTGCCAGCAGCTTTAGCGGGGCCTCCTACGAGCAGTACTTC. Translating it yields CASSFSGASYEQYF. The chain links TRBV27 to TRBJ2-7, with 8 bases that match TRBD2. V lost 6 bases and J lost 0; bases outside the gene matches: 4. CDR1 and CDR2 from the germline V gene are MNHEY and SMNVEV (reference sequence). The CDR3 sequence is 14 residues long.